This entry features one T cell receptor beta chain sequence. Per the germline V gene, CDR1 is SNHLY and CDR2 is FYNNEI. The CDR3 is made up of 12 amino acids. Deletions cut 2 bases from V and 6 bases from J, with 8 bases between. These data originate in a study of shared clonotypes between healthy human individuals. Sequencing used immunoSEQ multiplex PCR; TCRdb keeps in-frame clones, though not all of them. Of around 1.5 million clones in the sample, about 98% are singletons; the top ten hold approximately 0.45%. This TCR was recovered from a man younger than 40 in good health. What was sequenced was naive CD4+ T cells sorted from blood. Subset of the sample: CD45RA+ positively selected. V is TRBV2 and J is TRBJ2-7; no definite D call. CDR3 protein: CASSEMTLEQYF. CDR3 DNA sequence: TGTGCCAGCAGTGAAATGACCCTCGAGCAGTACTTC.